These 4 T cell receptor beta chains were sequenced from one sample in a study of blood T cell repertoires in COVID-19. Using immunoSEQ multiplex PCR, the repertoire was profiled, and TCRdb retains in-frame clones only, with some absent. The sample lists 60,000 to 80,000 clones, roughly 84% occurring once. The source material was peripheral blood. The receptor set was obtained from a man aged 50 to 59 with active COVID-19.

The chain's CDR3 is CASSPTAGPGSSPLHF. CDR3 sequence (DNA): TGTGCCAGCTCACCAACTGCAGGCCCTGGGAGTTCACCCCTCCACTTT. The V call is TRBV18, the J call TRBJ1-6; D unresolved. CDR3 length: 16 amino acids. Germline lookup yields CDR1 KGHSH and CDR2 LQKENI. V lost 2 bases, J lost 9 bases, and 17 bases lay in between. Full variable domain (remainder filled in from reference TRBV18 and TRBJ1-6): NAGVMQNPRHLVRRRGQEARLRCSPMKGHSHVYWYRQLPEEGLKFMVYLQKENIIDESGMPKERFSAEFPKEGPSILRIQQVVRGDSAAYFCASSPTAGPGSSPLHFGNGTRLTVT.

V is TRBV27 and J is TRBJ1-4; D unresolved. The CDR3 is 13 amino acids. Germline CDR1 and CDR2: MNHEY and SMNVEV (reference sequence). Deletions cut 3 bases from V and 9 bases from J, with 11 bases between. CDR3 protein: CASSLSLPQKLFF. CDR3 nucleotide sequence: TGTGCCAGCAGTTTGTCACTCCCCCAAAAACTGTTTTTT.

The CDR3, as DNA: TGTGCCAGCCTAGCGGGAGTTGGCTATGAGCAGTTCTTC. Translation gives CASLAGVGYEQFF. This sequence joins TRBV6-6 and TRBJ2-1; 10 nucleotides line up with TRBD2. Germline loops: CDR1 MNHNY, CDR2 SVGAGI (reference sequence). With 8 bases clipped from V and 8 bases from J, the junction kept 6 bases outside the gene matches. The CDR3 is 13 residues long.

The genes are TRBV5-4 and TRBJ1-1; D unclear. Trimming removed 0 bases from V and 1 base from J, with 4 bases in between. The length of the CDR3 is 13 residues. Per germline, CDR1 SGHNT and CDR2 YYREEE (reference sequence). CDR3 protein: CASSLGGNTEAFF. Here the CDR3 DNA reads TGTGCCAGCAGCTTGGGCGGGAACACTGAAGCTTTCTTT. The full variable domain, in which reference TRBV5-4 and TRBJ1-1 provide the parts outside the CDR3, is ETGVTQSPTHLIKTRGQQVTLRCSSQSGHNTVSWYQQALGQGPQFIFQYYREEENGRGNFPPRFSGLQFPNYSSELNVNALELDDSALYLCASSLGGNTEAFFGQGTRLTVV.